Listed below are T cell receptor beta chains from one sample, sequenced in a study of T-cell reconstitution after alpha-beta-depleted transplantation in children. One entry per CDR3 protein, called by TCRdb with MiXCR from the PCR reads. Of about 500,000 distinct CDR3 sequences detected, approximately 32% appear once; the ten largest clones hold around 2.4%. The sample here was PBMCs from the stem cell graft donor, taken from the stem cell graft. These receptors all stem from a human donor who donated a stem cell graft to a child with aplastic anemia. The CDR3 runs from the conserved cysteine through the conserved F or W. Each record gives: D gene, clone size, V gene, J gene, CDR3 protein, CDR3 DNA. D genes are given only for firm matches. The size of a clone is reported for some rows only, either as once, few or many, or as a class for expanded clones.

-	-	TRBV7-9	TRBJ2-1	CASSLAQDNEQFF	TGTGCCAGCAGCTTAGCCCAGGACAATGAGCAGTTCTTC
TRBD2	-	TRBV6-5	TRBJ2-7	CASSYGLAGSYEQYF	TGTGCCAGCAGTTACGGACTAGCGGGCTCCTACGAGCAGTACTTC
-	few	TRBV11-2	TRBJ1-1	CASSLAAGTNTEAFF	TGTGCCAGCAGCTTAGCGGCAGGGACGAACACTGAAGCTTTCTTT
TRBD2	few	TRBV20-1	TRBJ2-3	CSARYGGGNGNTQYF	TGCAGTGCGCGGTATGGCGGGGGGAACGGGAATACGCAGTATTTT
TRBD2	-	TRBV6-2/TRBV6-3	TRBJ2-1	CASSPPSGTSAYNEQFF	TGTGCCAGCAGCCCCCCCTCCGGGACTAGCGCCTACAATGAGCAGTTCTTC
TRBD2	once	TRBV5-1	TRBJ2-5	CASSLVGTSGLRDQYF	TGCGCCAGCAGCTTGGTAGGGACTAGCGGGCTTCGCGATCAGTACTTC
-	-	TRBV6-2/TRBV6-3	TRBJ2-5	CASSHVPQETQYF	TGTGCCAGCAGTCACGTTCCTCAAGAGACCCAGTACTTC
TRBD2	few	TRBV12-3/TRBV12-4	TRBJ2-4	CASSSGLAGESGKNIQYF	TGTGCCAGCAGTTCCGGACTAGCGGGAGAGAGTGGCAAAAACATTCAGTACTTC
-	-	TRBV30	TRBJ1-1	CAWHWRSTEAFF	TGTGCCTGGCATTGGCGGAGCACTGAAGCTTTCTTT
TRBD2	-	TRBV10-3	TRBJ2-3	CAIRLDLAGADTQYF	TGTGCCATCCGCCTCGATCTAGCGGGAGCAGATACGCAGTATTTT
-	-	TRBV29-1	TRBJ2-3	CSHSGYGTDTQYF	TGCAGCCACAGCGGCTACGGGACAGATACGCAGTATTTT
TRBD1	-	TRBV7-3	TRBJ2-3	CASSSDRADTQYF	TGTGCCAGCAGCTCCGACAGGGCAGATACGCAGTATTTT
TRBD2	-	TRBV27	TRBJ2-3	CASSLLLAGGSVSTDTQYF	TGTGCCAGCAGTTTACTCCTAGCGGGAGGGAGTGTGAGCACAGATACGCAGTATTTT
TRBD2	-	TRBV9	TRBJ2-6	CASSYPGLAGNSGANVLTF	TGTGCCAGCAGCTACCCCGGACTAGCGGGCAATTCTGGGGCCAACGTCCTGACTTTC
-	-	TRBV20-1	TRBJ2-6	CSAPPRGVRSGANVLTF	TGCAGTGCTCCGCCCAGGGGGGTCCGGTCTGGGGCCAACGTCCTGACTTTC
-	few	TRBV24-1	TRBJ2-5	CATGPWEQETQYF	TGTGCCACCGGTCCGTGGGAGCAAGAGACCCAGTACTTC
-	-	TRBV24-1	TRBJ2-7	CATSPLTYEQYF	TGTGCCACCAGTCCTTTAACCTACGAGCAGTACTTC
-	few	TRBV9	TRBJ1-1	CASSVEGMNTEAFF	TGTGCCAGCAGCGTAGAGGGGATGAACACTGAAGCTTTCTTT
TRBD2	few	TRBV19	TRBJ2-5	CASSIDWREVKETQYF	TGTGCCAGTAGTATAGATTGGCGGGAGGTTAAAGAGACCCAGTACTTC
-	few	TRBV12-3/TRBV12-4	TRBJ1-2	CASRRDTTYGYTF	TGTGCCAGCAGGCGAGACACAACCTATGGCTACACCTTC
-	-	TRBV5-5	TRBJ2-7	CASSLTGRDPYEQYF	TGTGCCAGCAGTCTAACAGGGAGGGATCCCTACGAGCAGTACTTC
TRBD1	few	TRBV6-1	TRBJ2-4	CASLDRAKNIQYF	TGTGCCAGCCTGGACAGGGCCAAAAACATTCAGTACTTC
-	-	TRBV20-1	TRBJ2-2	CSAARPTGELFF	TGCAGTGCTGCCCGCCCAACCGGGGAGCTGTTTTTT
-	-	TRBV28	TRBJ2-1	CASSPPSGILTGQFF	TGTGCCAGCAGTCCACCTAGTGGCATCCTGACGGGGCAGTTCTTC
-	many	TRBV20-1	TRBJ2-5	CSARRWEWETQYF	TGCAGTGCTAGAAGGTGGGAGTGGGAGACCCAGTACTTC
-	few	TRBV29-1	TRBJ2-3	CSVGWTDTQYF	TGCAGCGTTGGGTGGACAGATACGCAGTATTTT
-	few	TRBV9	TRBJ2-5	CASSVAGGIGSETQYF	TGTGCCAGCAGCGTAGCTGGCGGGATCGGTTCGGAGACCCAGTACTTC
-	few	TRBV29-1	TRBJ2-7	CSTRAGDYEQYF	TGCAGCACAAGGGCAGGGGACTACGAGCAGTACTTC
-	few	TRBV6-2/TRBV6-3	TRBJ2-1	CASSYGNNEQFF	TGTGCCAGCAGTTACGGGAACAATGAGCAGTTCTTC
-	-	TRBV6-5	TRBJ2-7	CASSYSGSWGKRGEQYF	TGTGCCAGCAGTTACTCGGGTTCTTGGGGCAAACGCGGCGAGCAGTACTTC
-	few	TRBV7-9	TRBJ2-3	CASSLRTAGSRDTQYF	TGTGCCAGCAGCTTAAGAACGGCGGGTTCCCGAGATACGCAGTATTTT
-	-	TRBV4-3	TRBJ1-2	CASSQDRWGYYGYTF	TGCGCCAGCAGCCAAGATCGGTGGGGGTACTATGGCTACACCTTC
-	-	TRBV12-3/TRBV12-4	TRBJ1-5	CASTSGRLLGPQHF	TGTGCCAGCACCTCAGGACGGCTTCTCGGTCCCCAGCATTTT
-	-	TRBV10-3	TRBJ1-1	CAISERGEAFF	TGTGCCATCAGTGAGCGGGGGGAAGCTTTCTTT
-	-	TRBV20-1	TRBJ2-7	CSAGQNYEQYF	TGCAGTGCTGGGCAGAACTACGAGCAGTACTTC
TRBD2	-	TRBV5-1	TRBJ2-3	CASRTPSGASTDTQYF	TGCGCCAGCAGGACTCCTAGCGGAGCTAGCACAGATACGCAGTATTTT
-	few	TRBV7-2	TRBJ2-5	CASSQDPLETQYF	TGTGCCAGCAGCCAGGACCCCTTGGAGACCCAGTACTTC
-	-	TRBV4-1	TRBJ2-5	CASSQDVLAQETQYF	TGCGCCAGCAGCCAAGATGTCCTAGCCCAAGAGACCCAGTACTTC
-	-	TRBV12-2	TRBJ1-5	CASRFPLSGCNQPQHF	TGTGCAAGTCGCTTCCCCCTTTCAGGCTGCAATCAGCCCCAGCATTTT
-	-	TRBV7-2	TRBJ2-7	CASSERQGFAYEQYF	TGTGCCAGCAGCGAAAGGCAGGGATTCGCCTACGAGCAGTACTTC
TRBD1	-	TRBV11-1	TRBJ2-4	CASSPPGQGANGAKNIQYF	TGTGCCAGCAGCCCCCCGGGCCAGGGGGCAAACGGGGCCAAAAACATTCAGTACTTC
TRBD2	few	TRBV20-1	TRBJ2-1	CSAPSGSGYEQFF	TGCAGTGCCCCTAGCGGGAGTGGGTATGAGCAGTTCTTC
TRBD2	-	TRBV30	TRBJ2-7	CAWTGLAGVNEQYF	TGTGCCTGGACTGGACTAGCGGGAGTCAACGAGCAGTACTTC
TRBD2	-	TRBV5-1	TRBJ2-1	CASSLGWTSGLNEQFF	TGCGCCAGCAGCTTGGGATGGACTAGCGGGCTCAATGAGCAGTTCTTC
TRBD2	-	TRBV29-1	TRBJ2-1	CSAQGTSGRDYNEQFF	TGCAGCGCCCAGGGGACTAGCGGGAGGGACTACAATGAGCAGTTCTTC
TRBD2	-	TRBV7-2	TRBJ2-1	CASSLAGLAGGSEQFF	TGTGCCAGCAGCTTAGCGGGCCTAGCGGGAGGGAGTGAGCAGTTCTTC
-	few	TRBV29-1	TRBJ2-5	CSGTGTLTGETQYF	TGCAGCGGGACCGGGACGCTCACGGGGGAGACCCAGTACTTC
TRBD2	-	TRBV27	TRBJ2-2	CASRGLAGGTGELFF	TGTGCCAGCAGGGGACTAGCGGGAGGCACCGGGGAGCTGTTTTTT
TRBD2	-	TRBV6-5	TRBJ2-1	CASSYLTSGPYNEQFF	TGTGCCAGCAGTTACCTGACTAGCGGACCCTACAATGAGCAGTTCTTC
TRBD1	few	TRBV28	TRBJ2-1	CASSLSGTGSNEQFF	TGTGCCAGCAGTTTATCCGGGACAGGGTCCAATGAGCAGTTCTTC
-	-	TRBV5-5	TRBJ1-1	CASSIQLLGNTEAFF	TGTGCCAGCAGCATCCAACTCCTGGGGAACACTGAAGCTTTCTTT
-	-	TRBV15	TRBJ1-2	CATSRGTDTNYGYTF	TGTGCCACCAGCAGAGGGACGGATACCAACTATGGCTACACCTTC
TRBD1	-	TRBV3-1	TRBJ1-3	CASRNRGSGNTIYF	TGTGCCAGCAGGAACAGGGGCTCTGGAAACACCATATATTTT
TRBD2	-	TRBV11-2	TRBJ2-1	CASSTRLAGGPGQFF	TGTGCCAGCAGCACCCGACTAGCGGGAGGGCCTGGGCAGTTCTTC
-	-	TRBV19	TRBJ2-2	CASSIERGGPQPGELFF	TGTGCCAGTAGTATAGAGAGGGGGGGCCCCCAACCCGGGGAGCTGTTTTTT
TRBD2	few	TRBV7-3	TRBJ2-4	CASSAGGGRNIQYF	TGTGCCAGCAGCGCCGGGGGCGGGAGGAACATTCAGTACTTC
-	-	TRBV20-1	TRBJ2-1	CSARPSYNEQFF	TGCAGTGCTAGGCCCTCCTACAATGAGCAGTTCTTC
-	-	TRBV12-3/TRBV12-4	TRBJ2-2	CASMEAPRATGELFF	TGTGCCAGCATGGAGGCCCCGCGGGCCACCGGGGAGCTGTTTTTT
TRBD2	few	TRBV5-1	TRBJ2-3	CASSPGTSGATDTQYF	TGCGCCAGCAGCCCGGGGACTAGCGGAGCTACAGATACGCAGTATTTT
TRBD2	-	TRBV12-3/TRBV12-4	TRBJ2-1	CASSPTSGRASEQFF	TGTGCCAGCAGCCCCACTAGCGGGAGGGCCAGTGAGCAGTTCTTC